This T cell receptor beta chain was captured in a study of cytomegalovirus exposure and HLA in healthy donors. PCR employed 60 Vbeta and 13 Jbeta primers. Sequencing used immunoSEQ multiplex PCR; TCRdb keeps in-frame clones, though not all of them. Here the sample spans approximately 190,000 clones, approximately 81% being singletons. Per the germline V gene, CDR1 is SGHDT and CDR2 is YYEEEE. CDR3 length: 15 amino acids. Unmatched junction bases numbered 7, after V lost 2 bases and J lost 4 bases. Points from the study as a whole: Among TCR beta chains, those listed as cytomegalovirus-associated numbered some 160.

While unrecorded immune exposures were likely, the donors were nominally healthy when sampled. This clone was seen a few times. The antigen remains undetermined. This TCR came from a boy aged 5-17 years in good health and CMV-seronegative. What was sequenced was PBMCs. This chain connects TRBV5-6 to TRBJ1-2; 8 bases are shared with TRBD1. Here the CDR3 DNA reads TGTGCCAGCAGCTTAAACAGGGGGATGAGCTATGGCTACACCTTC. Amino acid sequence: CASSLNRGMSYGYTF.